Each of the 3 T cell receptor beta chains below was sequenced from the same sample in a study of shared clonotypes between healthy human individuals. Sequencing was performed with immunoSEQ multiplex PCR; in TCRdb, only in-frame clones are kept and a portion is missing. Among about 1.5 million clones listed, around 98% were seen once. The sequencing input was naive CD4+ T cells sorted from blood. Subset noted: CD45RA+ positively selected. The receptors derive from a man between 25 and 39 years old in good health.

The CDR3 nucleotides are TGTGCCAGCAGTAGCTGGACTTTCTCCTACAATGAGCAGTTCTTC. Translated: CASSSWTFSYNEQFF. The chain employs TRBV28 and TRBJ2-1; tentatively, D is TRBD2 (5 bases). V was clipped by 5 bases and J by 0 bases, with 11 bases between them. The CDR3 is 15 residues long. Germline V gene data show CDR1 as MDHEN and CDR2 as SYDVKM.

The V and J genes are TRBV7-3 and TRBJ2-3; 14 nucleotides align to TRBD2. Germline-derived CDR1 and CDR2 are SGHTA and FQGTGA. V shed 5 bases and J 2 bases; nucleotides not matched to a gene: 3. The CDR3 runs to 16 residues. The CDR3 DNA follows: TGTGCCAGCAGCCAGACTAGCGGGAGGGTCACAGATACGCAGTATTTT. This codes for CASSQTSGRVTDTQYF.

The V gene is TRBV4-1, the J gene TRBJ1-5; unclear D gene. Trimming shortened V by 0 bases and J by 0 bases, and 6 bases separated the two germline ends. Looked up from germline, CDR1 is MGHRA and CDR2 is YSYEKL. This CDR3 is built from 15 residues. The CDR3 sequence: CASSQDRNSNQPQHF. CDR3 in DNA: TGCGCCAGCAGCCAAGACAGGAATAGCAATCAGCCCCAGCATTTT.